This T cell receptor (beta chain) was identified in a study of graft-versus-host responses after intestinal transplantation. Only in-frame clones appear in the TCRdb table, and some are missing; sequencing was by immunoSEQ multiplex PCR. The top ten hold less than 1.5% of the sample, which has about 99,000 clones, roughly 93% seen once. About this clone itself: Its antigen is as yet unknown.

This CDR3 contains 13 residues. V was clipped by 1 base and J by 4 bases, with 7 bases between them. CDR1 is LNHNV, CDR2 YYDKDF, per germline (reference sequence). The chain recombines TRBV15 with TRBJ2-5; D ambiguous. The TCR originated in a human donor who received an intestinal transplant. This specimen was unstimulated CD8+ T cells sorted from spleen or lymph node cells, taken before intestinal transplant. In DNA, the CDR3 is TGTGCCACCAGCAGAGTGCGGTTAGAGACCCAGTACTTC. Translating gives CATSRVRLETQYF.